This T cell receptor (beta chain) was captured in a study of cytomegalovirus exposure and HLA in healthy donors. Healthy bone marrow donors made up the cohort. Amplification used 60 Vbeta primers and 13 Jbeta primers. TCRdb's copy holds only in-frame clones and misses some; the assay was immunoSEQ multiplex PCR. The repertoire includes around 210,000 clones, 70% to 80% of them detected once, and nearly 0.4% sits in the top ten. This clone was seen more than once but under ten times. The antigen remains unidentified. Study conclusions and caveats: The authors listed around 150 TCR beta chains as cytomegalovirus-associated. A later analysis reportedly found fewer N-insertions in an Asian-associated ancestry cluster than the approximately 700-donor mean.

The CDR3 consists of 13 residues. The V end lost 3 bases, the J end lost 7 bases, and 14 bases lay between the germline ends. From germline, CDR1 is SQVTM and CDR2 ANQGSEA. This chain connects TRBV29-1 to TRBJ2-3, with a weak D call TRBD1 (5 bases). This clonotype was obtained from a male donor in good health and CMV-seropositive. What was sequenced was PBMCs. The DNA of the CDR3 is TGCAGCGTTGAGGGGCCCGCCAGTTATACGCAGTATTTT. Residues: CSVEGPASYTQYF.